This record concerns one T cell receptor (beta chain) sequence. Its antigen is not known. The sample is drawn from a study of T cells in Graves' hyperthyroidism and ophthalmopathy. Study-wide findings and caveats: In blood, most of the thyroid clonotypes expanded above 0.001 were also present.

V gave up 4 bases and J gave up 0 bases, with 15 bases separating them. This CDR3 comprises 16 residues. Germline lookup yields CDR1 SEHNR and CDR2 FQNEAQ (reference sequence). Criteria for exclusion of patients were uncontrolled infection, other autoimmune disease, pregnancy or lactation. Clinical symptoms, serum thyroxine and TRAb, thyroid ultrasound and orbital computed tomography were used for the diagnoses. Using RNA transcripts as the source, TCR beta CDR3 regions were amplified. HTBI primers were employed in a first-round RT-PCR of the TCR CDR3. Each CDR3 protein is one row after TCRdb ran MiXCR on the multiplex PCR reads. This table holds some 510,000 distinct CDR3 sequences, roughly 20% found once.

Sequencing was performed on blood. The chain links TRBV7-9 to TRBJ2-5; D is possibly TRBD1 or TRBD2 (7 bases each). The source of this sequence is a man aged 18-30 years with Graves' hyperthyroidism. The CDR3 DNA sequence: TGTGCCAGCAGCTCCAGGGGGGGAGCCCACCAAGAGACCCAGTACTTC. Translated, it gives CASSSRGGAHQETQYF.